Described below is a single TCR beta chain sequence and its context. This entry belongs to a study of blood T cell repertoires in COVID-19. The CDR3 sequence is 15 residues long. V lost 8 bases, J lost 2 bases, and 9 bases stayed unmatched. Germline V gene lookup returns CDR1 KGHSH and CDR2 LQKENI. Assay: immunoSEQ multiplex PCR; the TCRdb copy retains only in-frame clones and omits some. The sample has approximately 140,000 clones; approximately 88% are singletons. The TCR comes from a man aged 60 to 69 with active or convalescent COVID-19. Sequencing was done on a sample of peripheral blood. The V and J genes are TRBV18 and TRBJ2-1; the match to TRBD1 covers 7 bases. The chain's CDR3 is CASRARQGTYNEQFF. The CDR3 DNA is TGTGCCAGCCGGGCCCGACAGGGAACCTACAATGAGCAGTTCTTC.